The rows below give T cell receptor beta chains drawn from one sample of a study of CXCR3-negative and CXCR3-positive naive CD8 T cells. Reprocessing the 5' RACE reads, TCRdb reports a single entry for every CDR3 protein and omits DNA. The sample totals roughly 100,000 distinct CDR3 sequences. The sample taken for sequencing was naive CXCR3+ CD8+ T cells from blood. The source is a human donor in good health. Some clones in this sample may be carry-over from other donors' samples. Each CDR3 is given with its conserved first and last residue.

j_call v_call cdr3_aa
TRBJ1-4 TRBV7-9 CASSLVSPEKLFF
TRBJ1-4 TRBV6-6 CASSYTGGVDEKLFF
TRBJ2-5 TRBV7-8 CASSFGTPQETQYF
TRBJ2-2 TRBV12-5 CASGLVPGTMGNTGELFF
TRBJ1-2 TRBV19 CASSPDSDYGYTF
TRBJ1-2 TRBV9 CASSGQGIYGYTF
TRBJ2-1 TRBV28 CASSLSGVQFF
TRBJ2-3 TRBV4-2 CASSPAASTDTQYF
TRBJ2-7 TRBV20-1 CSARDQTSYEQYF
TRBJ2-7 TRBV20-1 CSARPDWGRGEQYF
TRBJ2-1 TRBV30 CAWVDSTYNEQFF
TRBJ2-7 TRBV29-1 CSVFRDSSYEQYF
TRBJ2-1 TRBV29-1 CSVEGVAGGFYNEQFF
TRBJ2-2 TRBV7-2 CASSLYHADDTGELFF
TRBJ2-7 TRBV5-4 CASSLGGSPNEQYF
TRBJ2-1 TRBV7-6 CASSLGTIPSEQFF
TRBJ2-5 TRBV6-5 CASSPGGPVTQYF
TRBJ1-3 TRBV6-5 CASSYSESSGNTIYF
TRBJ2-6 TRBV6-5 CASSHSGEAPSGANVLTF
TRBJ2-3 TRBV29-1 CSAPGTDTDTQYF
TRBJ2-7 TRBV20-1 CSARVPTGVTQYYEQYF
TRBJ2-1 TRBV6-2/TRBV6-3 CASRSGVSSYNEQFF
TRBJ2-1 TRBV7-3 CASRLTGPLAELYNEQFF
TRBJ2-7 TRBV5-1 CASSPDGQGGNSGEQYF
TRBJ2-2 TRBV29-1 CSVGTANVETGELFF
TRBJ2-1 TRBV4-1 CASSPTEIAWNEQFF
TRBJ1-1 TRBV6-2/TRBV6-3 CASSSSLTGEAFF
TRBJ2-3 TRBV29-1 CSSDDSLGTDTQYF
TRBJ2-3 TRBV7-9 CASSVGTRDTDTQYF
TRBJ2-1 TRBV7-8 CASSLAWTSGTLYNEQFF
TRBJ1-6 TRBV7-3 CASSLLVDSPLHF
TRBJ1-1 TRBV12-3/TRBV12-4 CASSLSVTEAFF
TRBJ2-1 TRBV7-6 CASSFSGGDYNEQFF
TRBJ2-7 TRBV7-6 CASSAEAGTTGYEQYF
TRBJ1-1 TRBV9 CASSGSMGGDTEAFF
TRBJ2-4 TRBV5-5 CASSLADSTGYHF
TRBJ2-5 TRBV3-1 CASRYGTQETQYF
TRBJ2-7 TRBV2 CASSPNPGDEQYF
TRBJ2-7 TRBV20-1 CSASPLAAYEQYF
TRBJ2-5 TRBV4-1 CASSPRDSGSATQYF
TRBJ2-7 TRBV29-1 CSTLNNYEQYF
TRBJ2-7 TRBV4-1 CASSQGPGDSYEQYF
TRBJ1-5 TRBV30 CAWSEGTGWQPQHF
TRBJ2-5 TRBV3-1 CASSQEDTFEETQYF
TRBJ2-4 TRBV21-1 CASSRLRRILAKNIQYF
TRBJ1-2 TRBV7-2 CASSPRDGYTF
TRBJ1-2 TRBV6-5 CASSPDSFYGYTF
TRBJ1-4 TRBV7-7 CASRPRSRGTGPTNEKLFF
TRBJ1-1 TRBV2 CASRPQYGPTEAFF
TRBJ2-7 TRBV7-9 CASSLGGDYEQYF
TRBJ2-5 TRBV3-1 CASSQRVGGNLTQYF
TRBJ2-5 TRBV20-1 CSASLLADQETQYF
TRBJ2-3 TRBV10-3 CAISEGVAQSRGADTQYF
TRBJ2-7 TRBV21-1 CASSKVCQYYEQYF
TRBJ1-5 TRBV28 CASSRDRENQPQHF
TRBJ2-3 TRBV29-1 CSAWTGELWAQYF
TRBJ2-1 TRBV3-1 CASSNLALSSYNEQFF